The clone carrying this T cell receptor (beta chain) was seen once. This sample was taken from a study of T cell responses to AZD1222 COVID-19 vaccine. Libraries were prepared by immunoSEQ multiplex PCR; TCRdb keeps only in-frame clonotypes and omits some of them. This sample carries some 100,000 clones, approximately 90% of them seen once, and the ten largest clones take around 2.9%. This material consisted of peripheral blood, taken 28 days after the second AZD1222 dose. The sequence derives from an adult who received the AZD1222 COVID-19 vaccine.

CDR3: CASSPIGDPNYGYTF. The CDR3 region has the DNA TGTGCCAGCTCACCAATCGGGGATCCTAACTATGGCTACACCTTC. The chain is built from TRBV18 and TRBJ1-2; no clear D. This CDR3 is 15 amino acids long. CDR1 KGHSH and CDR2 LQKENI come from the germline V gene. V lost 2 bases and J 0 bases, leaving 10 bases between the germline ends.